The clone carrying this T cell receptor beta chain was picked up many times. The antigen remains unidentified. The record originates from a study of T cell repertoires in cytomegalovirus infection. Study findings and constraints: Adding up the frequency of public TCR beta families identified people who carried CMV plus the relevant HLA.

Using its own MiXCR run on the reads, TCRdb lists one record per CDR3 protein. The table includes 200,000 to 300,000 distinct CDR3 sequences, around 12% detected once. CDR1 and CDR2 (germline): MDHEN, SYDVKM. The CDR3 contains 17 residues. V was pared by 6 bases and J by 0 bases, with 18 bases between. This chain uses TRBV28 with TRBJ1-3; possible D gene TRBD1, 5 bases. Sequencing was performed on PBMCs. This clonotype was sampled from a human donor in good health (CMV status not recorded). Some clones in this sample may be carry-over from other donors' samples. The CDR3 protein is CASSPGGGVISGNTIYF. DNA for the CDR3: TGTGCCAGCAGCCCCGGTGGAGGGGTCATCTCTGGAAACACCATATATTTT.